This T cell receptor (beta chain) was recorded in a study of shared clonotypes between healthy human individuals. General study points: Estimated clonotype richness was generally higher in naive than memory subsets. The genetic and exposure-history diversity represented was limited by few donors. Relative to their counterparts shared across all four donors, non-shared clonotypes exhibited diminished generation probabilities.

The V gene's germline CDR1 is MNHEY and CDR2 SMNVEV (reference sequence). The V end was cut by 6 bases, the J end by 7 bases, with 15 bases between. The CDR3 spans 13 residues. Comment on this clone: Its matching antigen is unknown.

Some 30,000 T cell genomes, or approximately 200 ng DNA, went into the sorted-subset replicate PCRs. Assay: immunoSEQ multiplex PCR; the TCRdb copy retains only in-frame clones and omits some. The repertoire includes some 2.3 million clones, 90% to 95% of them detected once, and 0.39% sits in the top ten. The chain joins TRBV27 to TRBJ1-2, with D uncertain. The specimen was naive CD4+ T cells from PBMCs. Subset of the sample: CD45RA+ positively selected. This TCR came from a man aged 18 to 35 in good health. Some clones in this sample may be carry-over from other donors' samples. This chain's CDR3 is CASSNTSGPGYTF. For the CDR3, the DNA is TGTGCCAGCAGCAACACGAGCGGGCCTGGCTACACCTTC.